This TCR beta chain was sequenced for a study of blood T cell repertoires in COVID-19. Overall study context: Whether acute or convalescent, the COVID-19 samples came from the United States, Italy and Spain.

Recruited during active infection, patients (from Seattle) were subsequently followed longitudinally. V lost 2 bases, J lost 8 bases, and 2 bases stayed unmatched. Germline lookup yields CDR1 SEHNR and CDR2 FQNEAQ (reference sequence). The CDR3 runs 12 residues. Repertoires were generated with immunoSEQ multiplex PCR, while TCRdb's copy carries only in-frame clones and drops some. This sample carries fewer than 500,000 clones, roughly 90% of them seen once, and the ten largest clones take less than 0.95%. J is TRBJ1-1 and V is TRBV7-9; 7 nucleotides agree with TRBD1. The source is a young man with COVID-19, enrolled during active disease. The material sequenced was peripheral blood. CDR3 bases: TGTGCCAGCAGCTTACTGGACAGGGAAGCTTTCTTT. Its protein product is CASSLLDREAFF.